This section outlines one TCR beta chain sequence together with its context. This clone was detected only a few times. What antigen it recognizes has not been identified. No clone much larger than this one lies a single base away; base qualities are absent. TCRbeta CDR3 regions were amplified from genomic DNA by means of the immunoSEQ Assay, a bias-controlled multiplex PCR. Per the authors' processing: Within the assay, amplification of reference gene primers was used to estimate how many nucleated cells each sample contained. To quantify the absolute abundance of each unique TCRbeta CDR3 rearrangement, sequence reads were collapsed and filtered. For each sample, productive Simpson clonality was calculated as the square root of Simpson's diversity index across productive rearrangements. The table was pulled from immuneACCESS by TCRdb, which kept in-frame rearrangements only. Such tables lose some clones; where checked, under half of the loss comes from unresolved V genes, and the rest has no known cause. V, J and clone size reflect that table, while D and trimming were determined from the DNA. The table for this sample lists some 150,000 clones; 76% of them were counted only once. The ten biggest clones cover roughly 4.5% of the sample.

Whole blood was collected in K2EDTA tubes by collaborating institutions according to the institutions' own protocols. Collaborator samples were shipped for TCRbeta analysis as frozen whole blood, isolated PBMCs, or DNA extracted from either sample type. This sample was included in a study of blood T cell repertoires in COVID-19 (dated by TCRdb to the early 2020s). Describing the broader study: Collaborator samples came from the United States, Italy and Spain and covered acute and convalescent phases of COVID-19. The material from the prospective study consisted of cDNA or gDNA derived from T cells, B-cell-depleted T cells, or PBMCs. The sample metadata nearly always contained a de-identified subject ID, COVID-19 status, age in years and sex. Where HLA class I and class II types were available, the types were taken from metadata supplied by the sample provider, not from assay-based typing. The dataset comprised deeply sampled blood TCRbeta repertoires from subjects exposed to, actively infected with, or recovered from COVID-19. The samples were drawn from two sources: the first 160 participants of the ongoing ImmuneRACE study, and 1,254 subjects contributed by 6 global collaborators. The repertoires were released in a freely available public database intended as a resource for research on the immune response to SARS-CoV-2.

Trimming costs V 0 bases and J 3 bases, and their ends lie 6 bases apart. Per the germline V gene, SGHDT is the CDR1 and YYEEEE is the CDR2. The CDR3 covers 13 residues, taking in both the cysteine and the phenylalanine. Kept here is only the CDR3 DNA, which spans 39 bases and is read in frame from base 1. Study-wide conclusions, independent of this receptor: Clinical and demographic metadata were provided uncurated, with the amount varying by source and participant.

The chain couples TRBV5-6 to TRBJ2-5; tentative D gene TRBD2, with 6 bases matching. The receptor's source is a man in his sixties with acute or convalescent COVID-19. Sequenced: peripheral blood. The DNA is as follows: TGTGCCAGCAGCTTGGTAGCGGAAGAGACCCAGTACTTC. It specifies CASSLVAEETQYF.